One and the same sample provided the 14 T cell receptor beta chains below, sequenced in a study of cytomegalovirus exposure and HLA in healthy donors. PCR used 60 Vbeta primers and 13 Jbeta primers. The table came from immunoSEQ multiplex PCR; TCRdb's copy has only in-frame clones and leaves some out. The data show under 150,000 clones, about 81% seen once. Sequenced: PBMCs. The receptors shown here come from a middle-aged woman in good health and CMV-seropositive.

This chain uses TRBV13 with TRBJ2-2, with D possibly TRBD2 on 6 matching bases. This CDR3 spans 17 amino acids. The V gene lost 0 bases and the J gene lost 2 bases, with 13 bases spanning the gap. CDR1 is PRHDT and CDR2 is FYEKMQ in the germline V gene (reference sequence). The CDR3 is CASSLGTGVLNTGELFF. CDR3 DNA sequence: TGTGCCAGCAGCTTAGGTACGGGGGTACTTAACACCGGGGAGCTGTTTTTT.

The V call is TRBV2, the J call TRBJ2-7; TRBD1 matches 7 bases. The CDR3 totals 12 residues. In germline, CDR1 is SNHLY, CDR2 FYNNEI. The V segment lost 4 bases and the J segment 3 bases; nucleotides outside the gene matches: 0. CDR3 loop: CASSGQGYEQYF. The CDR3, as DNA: TGTGCCAGCAGTGGACAGGGCTACGAGCAGTACTTC.

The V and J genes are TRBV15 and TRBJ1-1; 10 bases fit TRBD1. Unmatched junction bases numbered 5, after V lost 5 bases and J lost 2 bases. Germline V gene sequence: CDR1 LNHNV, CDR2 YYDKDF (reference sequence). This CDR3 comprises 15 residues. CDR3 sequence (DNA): TGTGCCACCAGCGGGACAGGGGCCCTTAACACTGAAGCTTTCTTT. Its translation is CATSGTGALNTEAFF.

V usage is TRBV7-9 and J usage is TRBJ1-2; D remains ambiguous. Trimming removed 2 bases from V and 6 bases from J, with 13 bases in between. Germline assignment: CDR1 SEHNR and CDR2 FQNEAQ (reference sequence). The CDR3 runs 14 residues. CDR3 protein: CASSLPYRHHGYTF. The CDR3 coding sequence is TGTGCCAGCAGCTTACCCTACCGTCACCATGGCTACACCTTC.

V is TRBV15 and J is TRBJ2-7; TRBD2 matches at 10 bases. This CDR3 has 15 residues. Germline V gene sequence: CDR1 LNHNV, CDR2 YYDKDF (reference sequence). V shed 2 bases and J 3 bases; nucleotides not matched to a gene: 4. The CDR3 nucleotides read TGTGCCACCAGCAGACAGCGGGAGGGCATCTACGAGCAGTACTTC. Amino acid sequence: CATSRQREGIYEQYF.

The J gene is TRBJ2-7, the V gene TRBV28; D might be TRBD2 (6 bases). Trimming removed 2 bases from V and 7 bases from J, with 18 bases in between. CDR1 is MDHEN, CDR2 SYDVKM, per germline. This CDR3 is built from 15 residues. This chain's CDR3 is CASSLGSRSREEQYF. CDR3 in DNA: TGTGCCAGCAGTTTAGGGTCCAGGAGTCGGGAGGAGCAGTACTTC.

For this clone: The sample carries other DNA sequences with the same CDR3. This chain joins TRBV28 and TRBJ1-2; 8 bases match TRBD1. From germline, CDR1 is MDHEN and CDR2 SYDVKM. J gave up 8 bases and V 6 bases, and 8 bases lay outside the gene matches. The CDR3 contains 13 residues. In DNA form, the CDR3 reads TGTGCCAGCAGCTCCGGACAGGGAGGAGGCTACACCTTC. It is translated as CASSSGQGGGYTF.

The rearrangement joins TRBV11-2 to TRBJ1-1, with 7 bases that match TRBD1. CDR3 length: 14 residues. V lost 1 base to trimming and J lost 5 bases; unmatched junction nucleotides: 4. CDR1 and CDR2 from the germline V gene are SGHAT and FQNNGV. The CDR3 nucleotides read TGTGCCAGCAGCTTAGGAAGGGGGCATACTGAAGCTTTCTTT. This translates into CASSLGRGHTEAFF.

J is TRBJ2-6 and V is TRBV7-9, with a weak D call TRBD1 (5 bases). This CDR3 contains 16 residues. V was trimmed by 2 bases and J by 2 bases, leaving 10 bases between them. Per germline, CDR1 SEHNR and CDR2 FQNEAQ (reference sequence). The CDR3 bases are TGTGCCAGCAGCTTAACAGACAGTCCTGGGGCCAACGTCCTGACTTTC. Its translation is CASSLTDSPGANVLTF.

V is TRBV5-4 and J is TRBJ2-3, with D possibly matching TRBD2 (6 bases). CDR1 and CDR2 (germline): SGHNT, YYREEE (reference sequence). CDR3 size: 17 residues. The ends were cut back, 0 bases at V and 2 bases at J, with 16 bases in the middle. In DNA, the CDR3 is TGTGCCAGCAGCTTGGATCTTGCTAGCGCCTTCACAGATACGCAGTATTTT. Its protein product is CASSLDLASAFTDTQYF.

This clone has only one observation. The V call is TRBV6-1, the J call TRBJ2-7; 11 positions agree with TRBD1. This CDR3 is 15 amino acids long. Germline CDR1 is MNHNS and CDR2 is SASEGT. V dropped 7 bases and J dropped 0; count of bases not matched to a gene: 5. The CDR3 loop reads CASMPGQGGSYEQYF. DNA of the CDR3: TGTGCCAGCATGCCGGGACAGGGGGGCTCCTACGAGCAGTACTTC.

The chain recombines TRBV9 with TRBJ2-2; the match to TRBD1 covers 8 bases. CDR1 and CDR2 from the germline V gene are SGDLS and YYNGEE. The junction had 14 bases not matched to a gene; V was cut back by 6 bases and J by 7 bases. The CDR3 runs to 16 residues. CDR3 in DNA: TGTGCCAGCACTCGTCAGGGGGCGTTGGGTATCGGGGAGCTGTTTTTT. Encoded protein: CASTRQGALGIGELFF.

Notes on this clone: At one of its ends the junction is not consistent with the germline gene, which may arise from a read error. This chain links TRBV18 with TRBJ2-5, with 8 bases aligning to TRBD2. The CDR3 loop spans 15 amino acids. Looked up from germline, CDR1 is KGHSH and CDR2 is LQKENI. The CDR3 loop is CASPPVRGGQETQYF. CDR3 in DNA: TGTGCCAGCCCACCCGTCCGGGGGGGGCAAGAGACCCAGTACTTC.

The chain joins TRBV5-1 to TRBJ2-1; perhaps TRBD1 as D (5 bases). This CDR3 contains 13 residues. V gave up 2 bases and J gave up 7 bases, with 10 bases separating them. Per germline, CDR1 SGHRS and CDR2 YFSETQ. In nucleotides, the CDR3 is TGCGCCAGCAGCTTTGGCTCAGGGAATGAGCAGTTCTTC. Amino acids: CASSFGSGNEQFF.